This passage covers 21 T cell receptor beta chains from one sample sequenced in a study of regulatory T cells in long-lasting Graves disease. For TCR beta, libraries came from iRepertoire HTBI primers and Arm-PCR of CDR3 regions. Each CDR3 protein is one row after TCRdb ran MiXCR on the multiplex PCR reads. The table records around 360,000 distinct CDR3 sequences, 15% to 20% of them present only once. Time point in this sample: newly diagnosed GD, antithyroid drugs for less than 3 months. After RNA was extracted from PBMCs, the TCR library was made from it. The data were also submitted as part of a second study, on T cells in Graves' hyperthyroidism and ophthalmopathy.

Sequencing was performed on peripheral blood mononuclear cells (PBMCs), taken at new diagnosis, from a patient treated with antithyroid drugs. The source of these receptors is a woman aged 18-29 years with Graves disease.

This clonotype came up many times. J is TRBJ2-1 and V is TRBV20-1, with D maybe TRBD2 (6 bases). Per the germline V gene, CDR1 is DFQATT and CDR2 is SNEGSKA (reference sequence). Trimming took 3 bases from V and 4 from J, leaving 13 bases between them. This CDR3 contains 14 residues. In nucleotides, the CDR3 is TGCAGTGCTAGCGAAGGGGCGGGGTACAATGAGCAGTTCTTC. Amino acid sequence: CSASEGAGYNEQFF.

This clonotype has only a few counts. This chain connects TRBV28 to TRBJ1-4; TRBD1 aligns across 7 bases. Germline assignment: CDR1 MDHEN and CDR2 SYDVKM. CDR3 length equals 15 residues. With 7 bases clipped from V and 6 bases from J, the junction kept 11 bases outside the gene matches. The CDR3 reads CASIRGGRTDEKLFF. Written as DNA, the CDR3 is TGTGCCAGCATCCGAGGGGGCAGGACCGATGAAAAACTGTTTTTT.

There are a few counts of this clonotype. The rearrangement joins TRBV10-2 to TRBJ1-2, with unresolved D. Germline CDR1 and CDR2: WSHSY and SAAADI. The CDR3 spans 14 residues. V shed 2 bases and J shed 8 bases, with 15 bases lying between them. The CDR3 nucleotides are TGCGCCAGCAGTGAGGAGGTGCGAGGGTGGGGCTACACCTTC. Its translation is CASSEEVRGWGYTF.

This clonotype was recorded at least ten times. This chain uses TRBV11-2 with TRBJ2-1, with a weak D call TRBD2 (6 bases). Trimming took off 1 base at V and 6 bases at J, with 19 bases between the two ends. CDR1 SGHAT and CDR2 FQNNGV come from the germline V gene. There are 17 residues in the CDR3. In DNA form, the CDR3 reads TGTGCCAGCAGCTTAGGTAGCCTAGCGCAAGGCCGCAATGAGCAGTTCTTC. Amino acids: CASSLGSLAQGRNEQFF.

In nucleotides, the CDR3 is TGTGCCACCAGTGATGGTTTCGGGGGGGCGGTCGATGAGCAGTTCTTC. Its translation is CATSDGFGGAVDEQFF. V is TRBV24-1 and J is TRBJ2-1; 8 bases align to TRBD2. Per germline, CDR1 KGHDR and CDR2 SFDVKD. With 3 bases clipped from V and 8 bases from J, the junction kept 11 bases outside the gene matches. The CDR3 is 16 amino acids.

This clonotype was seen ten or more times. CDR3 nucleotide sequence: TGTGCCATCAGTGAGCATCAGGGTAATGAAAAACTGTTTTTT. Amino acid sequence: CAISEHQGNEKLFF. The rearrangement uses TRBV10-3 and TRBJ1-4; D is perhaps TRBD1 (5 bases). This CDR3 has 14 residues. V lost 2 bases, J lost 4 bases, and 8 bases lay in between. Germline V CDR1 and CDR2: ENHRY, SYGVKD.

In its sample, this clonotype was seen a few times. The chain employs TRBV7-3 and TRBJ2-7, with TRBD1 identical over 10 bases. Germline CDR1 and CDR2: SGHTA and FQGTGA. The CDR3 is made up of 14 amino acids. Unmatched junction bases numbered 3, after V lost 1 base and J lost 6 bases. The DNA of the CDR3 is TGTGCCAGCAGCTTAAAAGGGACAGGGGCCGAGCAGTACTTC. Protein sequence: CASSLKGTGAEQYF.

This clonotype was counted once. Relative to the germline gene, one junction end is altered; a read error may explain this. The DNA of the CDR3 is TGCAGTGCTACGCGGGAGTATCGCAATGGGCAGTTCTTC. Encoded protein: CSATREYRNGQFF. The rearrangement joins TRBV20-1 to TRBJ2-1, with 7 bases identical to TRBD2. The CDR3 has 13 residues. Per germline, CDR1 DFQATT and CDR2 SNEGSKA (reference sequence).

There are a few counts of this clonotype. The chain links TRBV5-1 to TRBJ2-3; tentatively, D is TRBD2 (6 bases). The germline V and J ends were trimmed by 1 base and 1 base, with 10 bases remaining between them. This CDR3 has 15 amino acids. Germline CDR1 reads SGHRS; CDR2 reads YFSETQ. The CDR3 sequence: CASSLMGGGTDTQYF. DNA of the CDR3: TGCGCCAGCAGCTTGATGGGAGGTGGCACAGATACGCAGTATTTT.

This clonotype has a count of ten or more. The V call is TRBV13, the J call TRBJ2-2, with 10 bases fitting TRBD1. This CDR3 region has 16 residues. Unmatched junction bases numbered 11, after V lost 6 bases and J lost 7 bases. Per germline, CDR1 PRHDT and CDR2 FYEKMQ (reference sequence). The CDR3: CASSPLGTGEDGELFF. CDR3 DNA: TGTGCCAGCAGTCCCCTCGGGACAGGGGAGGACGGGGAGCTGTTTTTT.

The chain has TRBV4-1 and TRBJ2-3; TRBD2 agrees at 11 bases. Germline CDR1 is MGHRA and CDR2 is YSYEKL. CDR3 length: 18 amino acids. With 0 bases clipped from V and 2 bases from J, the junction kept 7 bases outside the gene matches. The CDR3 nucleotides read TGCGCCAGCAGCCAAGACTACCTAGCGGGGGGTATCACAGATACGCAGTATTTT. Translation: CASSQDYLAGGITDTQYF.

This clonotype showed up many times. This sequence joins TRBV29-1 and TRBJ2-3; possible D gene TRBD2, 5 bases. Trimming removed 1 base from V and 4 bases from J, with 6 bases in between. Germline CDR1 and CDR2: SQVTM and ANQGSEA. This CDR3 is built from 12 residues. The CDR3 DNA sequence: TGCAGCGTTGAAGTGGAGGCAGATACGCAGTATTTT. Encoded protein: CSVEVEADTQYF.

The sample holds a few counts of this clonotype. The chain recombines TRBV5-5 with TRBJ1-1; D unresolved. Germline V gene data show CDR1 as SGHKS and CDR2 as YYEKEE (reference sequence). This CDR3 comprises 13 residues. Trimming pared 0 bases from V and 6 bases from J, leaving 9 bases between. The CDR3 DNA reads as TGTGCCAGCAGCTTGGGGAGTGAGGCTGAAGCTTTCTTT. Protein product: CASSLGSEAEAFF.

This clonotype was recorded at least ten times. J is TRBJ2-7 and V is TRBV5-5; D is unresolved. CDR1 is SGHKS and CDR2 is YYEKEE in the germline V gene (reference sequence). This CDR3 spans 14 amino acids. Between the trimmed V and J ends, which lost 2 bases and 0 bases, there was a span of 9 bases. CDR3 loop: CASSLGYLSYEQYF. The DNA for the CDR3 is TGTGCCAGCAGCTTAGGGTACCTCTCCTACGAGCAGTACTTC.

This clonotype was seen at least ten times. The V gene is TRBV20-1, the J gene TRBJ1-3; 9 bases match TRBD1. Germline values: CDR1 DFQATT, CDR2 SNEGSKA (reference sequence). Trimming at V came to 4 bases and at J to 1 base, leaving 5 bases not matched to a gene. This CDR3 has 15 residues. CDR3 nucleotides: TGCAGTGCTAAAGCCGGGACAGGGTCTGGAAACACCATATATTTT. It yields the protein CSAKAGTGSGNTIYF.

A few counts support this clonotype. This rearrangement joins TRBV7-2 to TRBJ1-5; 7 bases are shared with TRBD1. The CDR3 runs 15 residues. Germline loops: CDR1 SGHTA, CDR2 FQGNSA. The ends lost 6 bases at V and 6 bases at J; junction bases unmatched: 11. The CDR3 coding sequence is TGTGCCAGCAGTTCAGCAGGGGGTAGAAGTCAGCCCCAGCATTTT. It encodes CASSSAGGRSQPQHF.

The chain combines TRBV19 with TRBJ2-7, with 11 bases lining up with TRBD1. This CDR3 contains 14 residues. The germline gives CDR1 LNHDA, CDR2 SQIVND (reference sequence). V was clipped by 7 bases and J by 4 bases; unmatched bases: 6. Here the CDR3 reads CASTRTGGVYEQYF. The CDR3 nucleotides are TGTGCCAGTACCCGGACAGGGGGCGTGTACGAGCAGTACTTC.

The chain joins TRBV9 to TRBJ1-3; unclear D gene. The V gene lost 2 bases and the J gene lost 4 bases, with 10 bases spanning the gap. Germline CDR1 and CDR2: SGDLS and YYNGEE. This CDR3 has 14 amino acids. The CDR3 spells CASSVSPVGNTIYF. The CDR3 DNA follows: TGTGCCAGCAGCGTCTCTCCAGTAGGAAACACCATATATTTT. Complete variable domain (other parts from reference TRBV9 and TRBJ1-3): DSGVTQTPKHLITATGQRVTLRCSPRSGDLSVYWYQQSLDQGLQFLIQYYNGEERAKGNILERFSAQQFPDLHSELNLSSLELGDSALYFCASSVSPVGNTIYFGEGSWLTVV.

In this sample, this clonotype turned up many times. The CDR3 sequence is CASSEAAGEPSNEQFF. The CDR3 DNA sequence: TGTGCCAGCAGTGAGGCGGCGGGGGAACCAAGCAATGAGCAGTTCTTC. The chain links TRBV6-1 to TRBJ2-1, with 7 bases that match TRBD2. There are 16 residues in the CDR3. The junction had 11 bases not matched to a gene; V was cut back by 3 bases and J by 6 bases. CDR1 and CDR2 from the germline V gene are MNHNS and SASEGT.

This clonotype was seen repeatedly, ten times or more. DNA for the CDR3: TGCGCCAGCAGCCAACAGGGCAATGAGCAGTTCTTC. Translating it yields CASSQQGNEQFF. The chain links TRBV5-1 to TRBJ2-1; D perhaps matches TRBD1 (6 bases). V lost 4 bases to trimming and J lost 6 bases, with 8 bases between them. The CDR3 runs 12 residues. The germline gives CDR1 SGHRS, CDR2 YFSETQ.

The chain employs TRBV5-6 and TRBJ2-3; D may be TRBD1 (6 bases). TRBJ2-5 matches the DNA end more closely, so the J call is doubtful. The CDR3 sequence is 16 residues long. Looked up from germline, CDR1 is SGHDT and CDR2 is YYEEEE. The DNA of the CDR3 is TGTGCCAGCAGCGGACCCGGGACCCAAAAAGAGGGGGCCCAGTACTTC. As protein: CASSGPGTQKEGAQYF.